Included here is one TCR beta chain sequence, with context. Its antigen remains unknown. The data originate from a study of T cell responses to AZD1222 COVID-19 vaccine. Findings of the study overall: Clonal diversity was possibly underestimated, and white British individuals and females predominated among donors. Reportedly, nearly half of unique spike TCRs recognized epitopes outside B.1.351/B.1.1.7 mutations.

The CDR3 covers 16 residues. V lost 6 bases to trimming and J lost 0 bases, with 15 bases between them. CDR1 is ENHRY and CDR2 is SYGVKD in the germline V gene. Assay used: immunoSEQ multiplex PCR; TCRdb lists only in-frame clones, some missing. The top ten clones hold over 3% of a sample with about 120,000 clones, roughly 90% of them seen once. Here the sequenced sample was peripheral blood, taken on day 0 of AZD1222 vaccination. The rearrangement uses TRBV10-3 and TRBJ1-3; TRBD1 is a possible D gene (6 bases). The TCR originated in an adult in good health. The chain's CDR3 is CAIRGGQSTSGNTIYF. DNA for the CDR3: TGTGCCATCAGGGGAGGACAGAGTACCTCTGGAAACACCATATATTTT.